Each of the 5 T cell receptor beta chains below was sequenced from the same sample in a study of blood T cell repertoires in COVID-19. Only in-frame clones appear in the TCRdb table, and some are missing; sequencing was by immunoSEQ multiplex PCR. The data contain 97,000 or so clones, 90% of them singletons. Sequenced material: peripheral blood. Source of these receptors: a man aged 60 to 75 with acute or convalescent COVID-19.

The rearrangement joins TRBV7-2 to TRBJ2-2, with D maybe TRBD1 (6 bases). The CDR3 contains 14 residues. CDR1 SGHTA and CDR2 FQGNSA come from the germline V gene. The V end lost 5 bases, the J end lost 6 bases, and 13 bases lay between the germline ends. This chain's CDR3 is CASSQDRLAGELFF. CDR3 nucleotides: TGTGCCAGCAGCCAAGACAGGCTTGCCGGGGAGCTGTTTTTT.

The V call is TRBV19, the J call TRBJ2-2, with 7 bases lining up with TRBD2. The CDR3 is 15 residues long. CDR1 and CDR2 (germline): LNHDA, SQIVND (reference sequence). V lost 1 base and J lost 4; bases outside the gene matches: 3. In nucleotides, the CDR3 is TGTGCCAGTAGTATAGGACTAGCAGGCACCGGGGAGCTGTTTTTT. Protein: CASSIGLAGTGELFF.

This chain uses TRBV12-3 or TRBV12-4 with TRBJ1-2, with D possibly TRBD1 on 6 matching bases. The CDR3 has 13 amino acids. V was pared by 3 bases and J by 1 base, with 6 bases between. CDR3 region: CASSLDSNYGYTF. CDR3 bases: TGTGCCAGCAGTTTGGACAGTAACTATGGCTACACCTTC.

The chain carries TRBV27 and TRBJ1-2; 8 bases align to TRBD1. V lost 5 bases and J lost 6; bases outside the gene matches: 8. CDR3 length equals 14 residues. Germline V gene data show CDR1 as MNHEY and CDR2 as SMNVEV (reference sequence). CDR3 region: CASSLDRGGDGYTF. In nucleotides, the CDR3 is TGTGCCAGCAGTCTCGACAGGGGAGGAGATGGCTACACCTTC.

The chain recombines TRBV25-1 with TRBJ1-2, with 12 bases identical to TRBD1. Germline lookup yields CDR1 MGHDK and CDR2 SYGVNS. Losses at the gene ends were 6 bases for V and 8 bases for J; bases not matched to a gene: 4. The CDR3 spans 13 residues. The CDR3 DNA sequence: TGTGCCAGCAGCCGGGACAGGGGGCGAGGCTACACCTTC. Encoded protein: CASSRDRGRGYTF.